This TCR beta chain was captured by sequencing in a study of CD4+ T cells in melanoma. The data were produced by immunoSEQ multiplex PCR, yet TCRdb's version contains in-frame clones alone and is incomplete. Of about 110,000 clones listed, about 92% are singletons. General observations from the study: In melanoma, neoantigen-specific CD4+ T cells reportedly differed in differentiation state.

On this clone itself: The antigen is undetermined.

This receptor was taken from a human donor with melanoma. Material for sequencing was peripheral blood.

The CDR3 region has the DNA TGCGCCAGCAGCCAAGTTGGCAAGTCCAACGAGCAGTACTTC. This sequence encodes CASSQVGKSNEQYF. This rearrangement joins TRBV4-1 to TRBJ2-7, with D uncertain. The CDR3 length is 14 residues. V gave up 1 base and J gave up 5 bases, with 12 bases separating them. From germline, CDR1 is MGHRA and CDR2 YSYEKL.